This passage covers 17 T cell receptor beta chains from one sample sequenced in a study of shared clonotypes between healthy human individuals. Profiling relied on immunoSEQ multiplex PCR, and the TCRdb table lists in-frame clones only, not all of them. This sample has fewer than 400,000 clones, with roughly 70% found just once. Specimen: memory CD4+ T cells sorted from blood. Subset defined: CD45RA-negative fraction. The receptors stem from a man aged 25-45 years in good health.

V is TRBV19 and J is TRBJ1-5; D is unresolved. The length of the CDR3 is 15 residues. Germline assignment: CDR1 LNHDA and CDR2 SQIVND (reference sequence). The V gene lost 3 bases and the J gene lost 2 bases, with 11 bases spanning the gap. The CDR3 coding sequence is TGTGCCAGTAGTATCAGGTTCCTTGGCAATCAGCCCCAGCATTTT. This sequence encodes CASSIRFLGNQPQHF.

This chain connects TRBV5-1 to TRBJ2-1; 8 nucleotides line up with TRBD2. There are 16 residues in the CDR3. The V gene end was trimmed by 4 bases and the J gene end by 4 bases; junction bases not matched to a gene: 10. Germline-derived CDR1 and CDR2 are SGHRS and YFSETQ. CDR3 residues: CASSREPSGPYNEQFF. CDR3 coding DNA: TGCGCCAGCAGCCGAGAACCTAGCGGGCCATACAATGAGCAGTTCTTC.

The V and J genes are TRBV6-6 and TRBJ1-3, with 10 bases lining up with TRBD1. Germline V gives CDR1 MNHNY, CDR2 SVGAGI (reference sequence). V lost 5 bases, J lost 0 bases, and 4 bases stayed unmatched. CDR3 size: 16 residues. This CDR3 is CASSQGQGSSGNTIYF. CDR3 DNA sequence: TGTGCCAGCAGTCAGGGACAGGGGAGCTCTGGAAACACCATATATTTT.

The chain joins TRBV19 to TRBJ1-1; no definite D call. The V and J ends lost 7 bases and 2 bases respectively, with 11 bases between them. The CDR3 totals 13 residues. Germline V lookup: CDR1 LNHDA, CDR2 SQIVND (reference sequence). The CDR3 loop reads CASMGAGNTEAFF. The CDR3 nucleotides are TGTGCCAGTATGGGCGCCGGTAACACTGAAGCTTTCTTT.

This clone occurred many times. The CDR3 nucleotides read TGTGCCAGCGGGGGCTCTGAAGCTTTCTTT. Its translation is CASGGSEAFF. The chain recombines TRBV6-1 with TRBJ1-1; tentatively, D is TRBD1 (6 bases). Germline V lookup: CDR1 MNHNS, CDR2 SASEGT. Trimming left V 8 bases short and J 6 bases short, with 7 bases between. CDR3 length: 10 residues.

The table lists this clone with a few counts. This sequence joins TRBV19 and TRBJ2-1; a weak D match, TRBD2 (5 bases). Germline CDR1 LNHDA, CDR2 SQIVND (reference sequence). CDR3 length: 13 residues. Deletions cut 4 bases from V and 8 bases from J, with 12 bases between. The CDR3, as DNA: TGTGCCAGTAGTACTAATAGCGTGGATGAGCAGTTCTTC. This codes for CASSTNSVDEQFF.

The CDR3 nucleotides read TGTGCCAGCAGTTTGATTCCCGGGGGAGGGATGGTAGATACGCAGTATTTT. It yields the protein CASSLIPGGGMVDTQYF. The chain is built from TRBV28 and TRBJ2-3; 7 bases agree with TRBD2. The CDR3 is made up of 17 amino acids. J gave up 5 bases and V 3 bases, and 14 bases lay outside the gene matches. Germline values: CDR1 MDHEN, CDR2 SYDVKM.

The genes are TRBV19 and TRBJ2-7, with D possibly matching TRBD1 (5 bases). Germline-derived CDR1 and CDR2 are LNHDA and SQIVND (reference sequence). V was clipped by 6 bases and J by 4 bases, with 10 bases between them. CDR3 length: 12 residues. The chain's CDR3 is CASSKDTYEQYF. CDR3 DNA sequence: TGTGCCAGTAGCAAGGACACGTACGAGCAGTACTTC.

This chain links TRBV6-6 with TRBJ2-5; TRBD2 aligns across 9 bases. The V gene's germline CDR1 is MNHNY and CDR2 SVGAGI (reference sequence). CDR3 size: 14 residues. Losses at the gene ends were 6 bases for V and 1 base for J; bases not matched to a gene: 3. The CDR3 sequence: CASRISGSQETQYF. The CDR3 DNA reads as TGTGCCAGCAGAATTAGCGGGAGCCAAGAGACCCAGTACTTC.

Details on this clone: The identical CDR3 is also encoded by other nucleotide sequences in the sample. The CDR3 loop is CASSPPSGRIYEQYF. The CDR3 DNA reads TGTGCCAGCTCACCACCTTCGGGACGTATCTACGAGCAGTACTTC. The chain carries TRBV18 and TRBJ2-7; D tentatively fits TRBD1 or TRBD2 (5 bases each). CDR1 and CDR2 (germline): KGHSH, LQKENI. CDR3 size: 15 residues. V gave up 0 bases and J gave up 3 bases, with 12 bases separating them.

V usage is TRBV5-1 and J usage is TRBJ1-3; D is perhaps TRBD1 (6 bases). Deletions cut 0 bases from V and 0 bases from J, with 10 bases between. CDR1 and CDR2 (germline): SGHRS, YFSETQ. CDR3 length: 16 amino acids. Here the CDR3 DNA reads TGCGCCAGCAGCTTGGTACAGGGCGTCTCTGGAAACACCATATATTTT. Translation gives CASSLVQGVSGNTIYF.

This clone was counted at least ten times. This chain joins TRBV28 and TRBJ1-1; possible D gene TRBD1, 6 bases. The CDR3 loop spans 14 amino acids. CDR1 MDHEN and CDR2 SYDVKM come from the germline V gene. Trimming left V 7 bases short and J 1 base short, with 13 bases between. CDR3 sequence: CASTIKGGNTEAFF. The CDR3 nucleotides read TGTGCCAGCACCATAAAAGGGGGGAACACTGAAGCTTTCTTT.

The chain has TRBV28 and TRBJ2-5; D is unclear. V was trimmed by 8 bases and J by 2 bases, leaving 6 bases between them. CDR1 and CDR2 (germline): MDHEN, SYDVKM. The CDR3 sequence is 11 residues long. The CDR3 bases are TGTGCCAGCCTTGGGCAAGAGACCCAGTACTTC. This sequence encodes CASLGQETQYF.

The CDR3 DNA is TGTGCCACCGTCGAGGACCTCCTTAATGAAAAACTGTTTTTT. The encoded protein is CATVEDLLNEKLFF. V gene TRBV6-6 combines with J gene TRBJ1-4; D is undetermined. This CDR3 contains 14 residues. The germline V and J ends were trimmed by 10 bases and 4 bases, with 16 bases remaining between them. CDR1 and CDR2 (germline): MNHNY, SVGAGI (reference sequence).

This chain uses TRBV11-2 with TRBJ2-7, with 11 nucleotides matching TRBD2. The CDR3 is 17 residues long. The trim removed 7 bases at V and 7 bases at J, leaving 18 bases unmatched. CDR1 SGHAT and CDR2 FQNNGV come from the germline V gene. CDR3 DNA: TGTGCCAGCATCTCCATGGGGCTAGCGGGAGGATCGTCTGAGCAGTACTTC. Residues: CASISMGLAGGSSEQYF.

This rearrangement joins TRBV7-9 to TRBJ2-1; the D gene could be TRBD1 or TRBD2 (6 bases each). CDR1 is SEHNR and CDR2 is FQNEAQ in the germline V gene (reference sequence). Trimming removed 0 bases at V and 4 bases at J, with 13 bases between. CDR3 length: 16 residues. CDR3 coding DNA: TGTGCCAGCAGCTTAGCCGGTGCGGGACAATACAATGAGCAGTTCTTC. Encoded protein: CASSLAGAGQYNEQFF.

This chain uses TRBV9 with TRBJ1-4, with TRBD1 matching over 9 bases. Germline lookup yields CDR1 SGDLS and CDR2 YYNGEE. The V segment lost 3 bases and the J segment 0 bases; nucleotides outside the gene matches: 6. CDR3 length: 17 residues. This CDR3 reads CASSGRTGGPTNEKLFF. CDR3 bases: TGTGCCAGCAGCGGAAGAACAGGGGGCCCAACTAATGAAAAACTGTTTTTT.